The rows below give T cell receptor beta chains drawn from one sample of a study of cytomegalovirus exposure and HLA in healthy donors. Some clones are missing from TCRdb's copy, which holds only in-frame ones; the method was immunoSEQ multiplex PCR. Of some 160,000 clones listed, less than 10% were seen once; the top ten hold approximately 1.8%. The sample consisted of PBMCs. The receptors originated from a male donor in good health and CMV-seronegative. CDR3s include the opening cysteine and the closing phenylalanine or tryptophan. Fields, in order: J gene, clone size, V gene, D gene, CDR3 DNA, CDR3 protein. D genes are given only for firm matches. Not every row has a clone size; where given, it reads once, few, many or a size class.

>TRBJ1-6|NA|TRBV13|NA
TGTGCCAGCAGCCTACCGAATTCACCCCTCCACTTT
CASSLPNSPLHF
>TRBJ2-2|NA|TRBV5-1|NA
TGCGCCAGCAGCTCGGACGTCGACAGGAACACCGGGGAGCTGTTTTTT
CASSSDVDRNTGELFF
>TRBJ2-2|few|TRBV4-3|TRBD2
TGCGCCAGCAGCCAAGGTTCGTGGCGGGAGTACACCGGGGAGCTGTTTTTT
CASSQGSWREYTGELFF
>TRBJ2-7|NA|TRBV5-1|TRBD1
TGCGCCAGCAGCTTGCCGGGACAGGGGATATACGAGCAGTACTTC
CASSLPGQGIYEQYF
>TRBJ1-2|once|TRBV11-2|NA
TGCGCCAGCAGCTTAATGGCGGGAAACTATGGCTACACCTTC
CASSLMAGNYGYTF
>TRBJ1-1|few|TRBV7-2|NA
TGTGCCAGCAGCTTAGCCCTGGGCCAGGCTTTCTTT
CASSLALGQAFF
>TRBJ2-7|NA|TRBV4-2|TRBD1
TGTGCCAGCAGCCAAGTGGGACAGGCCACCTACGAGCAGTACTTC
CASSQVGQATYEQYF
>TRBJ1-3|few|TRBV7-6|TRBD1
TGTGCCAGCAGTCCTCGGACAGGGGGCGCATTTGGAAACACCATATATTTT
CASSPRTGGAFGNTIYF
>TRBJ1-5|few|TRBV19|NA
TGTGCCAGTAGTATGGCAGGGAATCAGCCCCAGCATTTT
CASSMAGNQPQHF
>TRBJ2-3|NA|TRBV18|NA
TGTGCCAGCTCACCATCAACATCACAGGGTGGCACAGATACGCAGTATTTT
CASSPSTSQGGTDTQYF
>TRBJ2-1|NA|TRBV5-1|TRBD1
TGCGCCAGCAGCTTGGGGGACAGGGGAGATCACAATGAGCAGTTCTTC
CASSLGDRGDHNEQFF